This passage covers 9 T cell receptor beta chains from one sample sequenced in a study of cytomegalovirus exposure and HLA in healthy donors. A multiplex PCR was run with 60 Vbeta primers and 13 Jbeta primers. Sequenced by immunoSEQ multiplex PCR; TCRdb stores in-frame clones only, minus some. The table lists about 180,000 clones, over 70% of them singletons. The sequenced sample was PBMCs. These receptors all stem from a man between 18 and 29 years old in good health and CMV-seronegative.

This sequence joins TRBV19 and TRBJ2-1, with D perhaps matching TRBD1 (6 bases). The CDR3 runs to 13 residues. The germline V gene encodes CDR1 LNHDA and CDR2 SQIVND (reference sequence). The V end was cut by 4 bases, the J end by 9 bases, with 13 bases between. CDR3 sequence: CASSTGQSTEQFF. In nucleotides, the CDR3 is TGTGCCAGTAGTACCGGACAGAGCACTGAGCAGTTCTTC.

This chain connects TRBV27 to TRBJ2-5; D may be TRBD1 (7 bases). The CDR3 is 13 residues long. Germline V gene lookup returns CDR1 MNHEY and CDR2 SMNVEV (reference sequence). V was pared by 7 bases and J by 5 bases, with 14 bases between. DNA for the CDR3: TGTGCCAGCATGGAGGGGGCAGGGGAGACCCAGTACTTC. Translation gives CASMEGAGETQYF.

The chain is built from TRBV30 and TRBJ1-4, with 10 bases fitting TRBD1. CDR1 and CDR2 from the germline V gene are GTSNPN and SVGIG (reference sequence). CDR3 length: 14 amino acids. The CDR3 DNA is TGTGCTTTCTTGCTCCGGACAGGGGGTGAAAAACTGTTTTTT. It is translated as CAFLLRTGGEKLFF. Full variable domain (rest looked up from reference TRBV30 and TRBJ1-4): SQTIHQWPATLVQPVGSPLSLECTVEGTSNPNLYWYRQAAGRGLQLLFYSVGIGQISSEVPQNLSASRPQDRQFILSSKKLLLSDSGFYLCAFLLRTGGEKLFFGSGTQLSVL.

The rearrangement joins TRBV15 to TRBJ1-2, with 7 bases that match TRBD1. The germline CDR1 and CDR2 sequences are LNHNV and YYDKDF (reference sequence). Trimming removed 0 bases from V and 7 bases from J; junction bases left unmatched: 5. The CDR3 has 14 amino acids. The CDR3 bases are TGTGCCACCAGCAGAGAAGCAGGGGGTAGTGGCTACACCTTC. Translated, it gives CATSREAGGSGYTF. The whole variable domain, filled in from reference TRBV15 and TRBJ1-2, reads DAMVIQNPRYQVTQFGKPVTLSCSQTLNHNVMYWYQQKSSQAPKLLFHYYDKDFNNEADTPDNFQSRRPNTSFCFLDIRSPGLGDTAMYLCATSREAGGSGYTFGSGTRLTVV.

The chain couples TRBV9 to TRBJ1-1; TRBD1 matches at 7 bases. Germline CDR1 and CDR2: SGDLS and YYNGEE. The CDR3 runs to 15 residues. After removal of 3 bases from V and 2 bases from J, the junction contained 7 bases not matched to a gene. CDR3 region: CASSGQTGTNTEAFF. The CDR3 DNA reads TGTGCCAGCAGCGGGCAGACAGGGACCAACACTGAAGCTTTCTTT.

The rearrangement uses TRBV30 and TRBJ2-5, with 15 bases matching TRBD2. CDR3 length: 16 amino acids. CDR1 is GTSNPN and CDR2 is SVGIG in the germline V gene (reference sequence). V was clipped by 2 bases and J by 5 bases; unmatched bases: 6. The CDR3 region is CAWSPGLAGGRETQYF. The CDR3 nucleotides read TGTGCCTGGAGTCCGGGACTAGCGGGAGGACGGGAGACCCAGTACTTC.

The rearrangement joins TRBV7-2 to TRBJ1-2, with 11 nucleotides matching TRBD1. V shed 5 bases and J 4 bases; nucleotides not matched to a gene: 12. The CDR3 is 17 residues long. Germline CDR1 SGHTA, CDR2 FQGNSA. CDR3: CASSPRTGGRVGYGYTF. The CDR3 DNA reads TGTGCCAGCAGCCCCCGGACAGGGGGCAGGGTCGGCTATGGCTACACCTTC.

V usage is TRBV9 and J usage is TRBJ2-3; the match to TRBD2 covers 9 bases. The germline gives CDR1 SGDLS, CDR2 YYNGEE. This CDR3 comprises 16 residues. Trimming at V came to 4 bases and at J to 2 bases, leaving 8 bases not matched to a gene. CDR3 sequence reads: CASSPRGGGFTDTQYF. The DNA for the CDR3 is TGTGCCAGCAGCCCCCGCGGGGGGGGGTTCACAGATACGCAGTATTTT.

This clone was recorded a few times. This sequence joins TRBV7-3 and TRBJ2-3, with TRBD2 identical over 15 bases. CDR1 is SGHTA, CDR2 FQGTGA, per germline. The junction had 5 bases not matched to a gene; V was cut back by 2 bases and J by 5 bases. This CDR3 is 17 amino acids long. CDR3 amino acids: CASSLPGLAGGQDTQYF. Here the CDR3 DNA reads TGTGCCAGCAGCTTACCTGGACTAGCGGGGGGGCAAGATACGCAGTATTTT. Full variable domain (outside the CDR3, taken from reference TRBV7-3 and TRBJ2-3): GAGVSQTPSNKVTEKGKYVELRCDPISGHTALYWYRQSLGQGPEFLIYFQGTGAADDSGLPNDRFFAVRPEGSVSTLKIQRTERGDSAVYLCASSLPGLAGGQDTQYFGPGTRLTVL.